This TCR beta chain was recovered during a study of T cells after posttransplantation cyclophosphamide. V lost 6 bases, J lost 4 bases, and 8 bases stayed unmatched. CDR3 length: 14 residues. Per germline, CDR1 SGHTA and CDR2 FQGNSA. Measured with immunoSEQ multiplex PCR; TCRdb has only the in-frame clones, and not every one. Altogether 25,000 to 30,000 clones were found in the sample, and no singletons occur. This clone was seen at least ten times. Antigen specificity is unknown. Notes on the study in general: Later blood repertoires were often dominated by clones from the donor CD8+ memory compartment. Blood and skin or GI T cell repertoires showed limited TRB overlap. TRB clonality was highly associated with recipient CMV seropositivity and reactivation.

The chain employs TRBV7-2 and TRBJ1-1; TRBD1 matches 7 bases. The sequenced sample was PBMCs. The receptor's source is a woman aged 60-70 years in good health, CMV-negative, and a related stem cell transplant donor. CDR3 DNA sequence: TGTGCCAGCAGAATTCAGGGGGAGAGCACTGAAGCTTTCTTT. Amino acid sequence: CASRIQGESTEAFF.